Listed below are T cell receptor beta chains from one sample, sequenced in a study of blood T cell repertoires in COVID-19. Only in-frame clones appear in the TCRdb table, and some are missing; sequencing was by immunoSEQ multiplex PCR. The sample has hundreds of thousands of clones; roughly nine tenths are singletons. The sample was PBMCs or T cells enriched from blood (not recorded which). Receptors were obtained from a woman aged 55-70 years who had recovered from COVID-19. CDR3s include the opening cysteine and the closing phenylalanine or tryptophan. D genes are given only for firm matches. Only part of the rows carry a size: once, few, many, or a class if the clone is expanded.

J | D | V | size | CDR3
TRBJ1-3 | TRBD1 | TRBV5-8 | - | CASSLDRGLYLTGNTIYF
TRBJ2-5 | - | TRBV5-4 | - | CASSPQGETQYF
TRBJ1-1 | - | TRBV6-1 | - | CASSDPSRGLNTEAFF
TRBJ1-4 | - | TRBV7-8 | - | CASSQWSSTNEKLFF
TRBJ1-4 | - | TRBV4-1 | - | CASSPGLSLGKLFF
TRBJ2-3 | - | TRBV30 | once | CAWSAMDTQYF
TRBJ1-1 | - | TRBV30 | - | CAWSEQGYTEAFF
TRBJ1-4 | - | TRBV11-2 | - | CASGSSNEKLFF
TRBJ1-6 | TRBD1 | TRBV10-1 | - | CASSGQGASSPLHF
TRBJ2-1 | - | TRBV19 | - | CASSKYGQEQFF
TRBJ1-1 | TRBD1 | TRBV12-5 | - | CASGLQGVNTEAFF
TRBJ2-1 | TRBD1 | TRBV4-1 | - | CASSQGQGYEQFF
TRBJ1-6 | TRBD1 | TRBV3-1/TRBV3-2 | - | CASSSGTGGASPLHF
TRBJ1-2 | - | TRBV7-9 | few | CASSLREPRYGYTF
TRBJ2-1 | - | TRBV30 | - | CAWSVLGRVSASYNEQFF
TRBJ2-1 | - | TRBV7-2 | - | CASSPLDRFIYNEQFF
TRBJ2-1 | - | TRBV2 | - | CASSYTLSYNEQFF
TRBJ2-7 | TRBD1 | TRBV5-5 | - | CASSLDRGLGYEQYF
TRBJ1-2 | - | TRBV27 | - | CASSRSPSGNYGYTF
TRBJ2-1 | TRBD2 | TRBV18 | - | CASSQLAGVYNEQFF
TRBJ1-2 | - | TRBV18 | - | CASSPGANYGYTF
TRBJ1-1 | - | TRBV20-1 | - | CGLESVRRAFF
TRBJ2-1 | - | TRBV7-9 | - | CASSLADWDSYNEQFF
TRBJ2-7 | TRBD2 | TRBV5-5 | - | CASSLGLSSYEQYF
TRBJ1-2 | - | TRBV7-9 | - | CASSLAPQYGYGYTF